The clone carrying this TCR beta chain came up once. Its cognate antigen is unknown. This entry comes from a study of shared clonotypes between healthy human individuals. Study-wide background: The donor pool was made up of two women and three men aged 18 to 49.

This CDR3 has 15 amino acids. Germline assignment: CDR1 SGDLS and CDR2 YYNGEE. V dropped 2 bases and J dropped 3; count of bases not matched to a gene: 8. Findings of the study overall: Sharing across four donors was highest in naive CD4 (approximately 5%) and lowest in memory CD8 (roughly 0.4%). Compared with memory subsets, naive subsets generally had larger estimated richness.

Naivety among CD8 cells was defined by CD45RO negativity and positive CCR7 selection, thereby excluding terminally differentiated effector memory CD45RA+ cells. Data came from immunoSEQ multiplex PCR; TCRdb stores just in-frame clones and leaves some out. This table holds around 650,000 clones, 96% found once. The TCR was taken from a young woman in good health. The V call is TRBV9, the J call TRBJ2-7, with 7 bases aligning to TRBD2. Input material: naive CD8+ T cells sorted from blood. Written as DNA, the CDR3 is TGTGCCAGCAGCGTCGGGGGGATTAGCCACTACGAGCAGTACTTC. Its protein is CASSVGGISHYEQYF.